The next 12 T cell receptor beta chains were all read from a single sample in a study of cytomegalovirus exposure and HLA in healthy donors (dated by TCRdb to 2015 to 2018). Libraries were built with the immunoSEQ multiplex PCR assay. For the multiplex PCR, a mixture combining 60 forward primers for TCR Vbeta segments and 13 reverse primers for TCR Jbeta segments was used. As stored in TCRdb, this immuneACCESS dataset retains in-frame rearrangements with V and J assigned. A fraction of the clones does not appear; measured against another copy, unresolved V genes explain less than half of the discrepancy, and the remainder lacks a known reason. Present in this sample are fewer than 85,000 clones, around 65% of which were seen just once. The ten biggest clones cover just under 5% of the sample. Sample: PBMCs. The receptor set was obtained from a man in his sixties in good health and CMV-seropositive.

This clone was recorded only once. This chain links TRBV4-3 with TRBJ1-4; no clear D gene. The CDR3 consists of 15 residues. V was cut by 3 bases and J by 3 bases, with 11 bases left in between. CDR1 LGHNA and CDR2 YSLEER come from the germline V gene. CDR3 sequence reads: CASSQNPGANEKLFF. The CDR3 DNA is TGCGCCAGCAGCCAGAACCCGGGAGCTAATGAAAAACTGTTTTTT.

This sequence joins TRBV25-1 and TRBJ1-2; 7 nucleotides align to TRBD1. Germline V lookup: CDR1 MGHDK, CDR2 SYGVNS. The ends lost 4 bases at V and 0 bases at J; junction bases unmatched: 5. The CDR3 covers 15 residues. The CDR3 spells CASSGQGLANYGYTF. The CDR3 DNA reads as TGTGCCAGCAGTGGACAGGGATTAGCTAACTATGGCTACACCTTC.

The chain recombines TRBV25-1 with TRBJ2-5, with D uncertain. Germline V gives CDR1 MGHDK, CDR2 SYGVNS. V gave up 2 bases and J gave up 3 bases, with 10 bases separating them. The CDR3 has 14 amino acids. CDR3 in amino acids: CASSEKVQKETQYF. DNA of the CDR3: TGTGCCAGCAGTGAAAAGGTACAGAAAGAGACCCAGTACTTC.

This clone was counted a few times. This chain links TRBV4-3 with TRBJ1-1; TRBD1 matches 7 bases. V was pared by 0 bases and J by 4 bases, with 2 bases of the junction left unmatched. CDR3 length: 14 amino acids. Germline loops: CDR1 LGHNA, CDR2 YSLEER. The CDR3, as DNA: TGCGCCAGCAGCCAAGATTCAGGGGGCACTGAAGCTTTCTTT. This translates into CASSQDSGGTEAFF.

Details on this clone: An end of the junction does not agree with germline; a read error may underlie this. This sample also contains other DNA sequences that code for the same CDR3. The rearrangement links TRBV2 to TRBJ1-3, with D perhaps TRBD1 (6 bases). The length of the CDR3 is 15 residues. From germline, CDR1 is SNHLY and CDR2 FYNNEI. The CDR3 loop is CASSEGQSSGNTIYF. The CDR3 nucleotides are TGCGCCAGCAGTGAAGGACAGAGCTCTGGAAACACCATATATTTT.

The chain links TRBV5-4 to TRBJ2-3, with a weak D call TRBD1 (6 bases). V lost 3 bases, J lost 4 bases, and 12 bases lay in between. Germline CDR1 reads SGHNT; CDR2 reads YYREEE (reference sequence). The CDR3 consists of 14 residues. CDR3 region: CASSSQHRADTQYF. CDR3 coding DNA: TGTGCCAGCAGCTCGCAGCACAGGGCAGATACGCAGTATTTT.

This clone was observed a handful of times. The genes are TRBV19 and TRBJ2-7; 8 positions agree with TRBD1. The CDR3 length is 15 residues. V was clipped by 3 bases and J by 4 bases; unmatched bases: 8. Germline V lookup: CDR1 LNHDA, CDR2 SQIVND (reference sequence). The CDR3 DNA reads TGTGCCAGTAGTATCGAGACAGGGGTGGGATACGAGCAGTACTTC. It encodes CASSIETGVGYEQYF.

The rearrangement links TRBV5-5 to TRBJ2-5; TRBD1 matches at 9 bases. V trimming: 0 bases; J trimming: 3 bases; junction bases outside the gene matches: 9. Per germline, CDR1 SGHKS and CDR2 YYEKEE (reference sequence). The CDR3 runs to 17 residues. The CDR3 region is CASSLGTGESWEETQYF. The DNA of the CDR3 is TGTGCCAGCAGCTTGGGGACAGGGGAATCATGGGAAGAGACCCAGTACTTC.

This chain uses TRBV2 with TRBJ1-1; TRBD1 is a possible D gene (6 bases). V lost 5 bases to trimming and J lost 0 bases, with 13 bases between them. From germline, CDR1 is SNHLY and CDR2 FYNNEI. The CDR3 has 15 amino acids. CDR3: CASSPPDSVNTEAFF. For the CDR3, the DNA is TGTGCCAGCAGTCCTCCGGACAGTGTGAACACTGAAGCTTTCTTT.

The chain combines TRBV28 with TRBJ2-7, with a tentative D call TRBD2 (6 bases). Germline V CDR1 and CDR2: MDHEN, SYDVKM. The V gene lost 8 bases and the J gene lost 5 bases, with 13 bases spanning the gap. The CDR3 is 12 amino acids. The CDR3 protein is CASAGSPDEQYF. CDR3 bases: TGTGCCAGCGCCGGGAGCCCAGACGAGCAGTACTTC.

The J gene is TRBJ2-1, the V gene TRBV7-9, with 10 bases matching TRBD1. The CDR3 loop spans 15 amino acids. The V gene end was trimmed by 3 bases and the J gene end by 7 bases; junction bases not matched to a gene: 6. The V gene's germline CDR1 is SEHNR and CDR2 FQNEAQ (reference sequence). The CDR3 loop reads CASSLGQGPLNEQFF. The DNA of the CDR3 is TGTGCCAGCAGCTTGGGACAGGGGCCTCTGAATGAGCAGTTCTTC.

This sequence joins TRBV25-1 and TRBJ1-2; weak D call: TRBD1 (5 bases). CDR3 length: 13 residues. From germline, CDR1 is MGHDK and CDR2 SYGVNS. V lost 2 bases, J lost 5 bases, and 9 bases lay in between. CDR3 sequence (DNA): TGTGCCAGCAGTGAACAGGGCCAGTATGGCTACACCTTC. It is translated as CASSEQGQYGYTF.